The clone carrying this T cell receptor beta chain has at least ten counts. Its antigen is not identified. Amplification from RNA transcripts yielded the TCR beta CDR3 regions. HTBI primers primed a first-round RT-PCR, and a second-round multiplex PCR followed. TCRdb re-called the multiplex PCR reads through MiXCR, storing one row per CDR3 protein. The sample gives fewer than 250,000 distinct CDR3 sequences, less than 30% of which show up once; approximately 9.6% is in the top ten. There are 14 residues in the CDR3. V lost 2 bases, J lost 2 bases, and 3 bases stayed unmatched. Germline CDR1 is MNHEY and CDR2 is SVGEGT. This record comes from a study of Graves' ophthalmopathy and Graves' hyperthyroidism. Study-level background: The authors collected peripheral blood at initial diagnosis, before any treatment.

Whole-study results and caveats: Most thyroid clonotypes expanded beyond 0.001 frequency were also found in blood.

This receptor was obtained from a man aged 50 to 59 with Graves' ophthalmopathy. The specimen sequenced was peripheral blood. This rearrangement joins TRBV6-2 or TRBV6-3 to TRBJ2-7; 7 bases fit TRBD1. This CDR3 is CASSYRDRAYEQYF. The CDR3, as DNA: TGTGCCAGCAGTTACCGGGACAGAGCCTACGAGCAGTACTTC.